The 7 T cell receptor beta chains in this list originate from one sample, sequenced in a study of cytomegalovirus exposure and HLA in healthy donors. The primer mix had 60 Vbeta and 13 Jbeta primers. Some clones are missing from TCRdb's copy, which holds only in-frame ones; the method was immunoSEQ multiplex PCR. The sample carries under 95,000 clones, roughly 80% recorded once. Sequenced material: PBMCs. These receptors came from a male donor in good health and CMV-seronegative.

The rearrangement joins TRBV28 to TRBJ2-5, with TRBD2 identical over 10 bases. The ends lost 5 bases at V and 5 bases at J; junction bases unmatched: 8. This CDR3 has 15 residues. CDR1 and CDR2 (germline): MDHEN, SYDVKM. The CDR3 protein is CASSLGAGGLETQYF. CDR3 coding DNA: TGTGCCAGCAGTCTCGGAGCGGGAGGGCTTGAGACCCAGTACTTC.

The rearrangement links TRBV5-1 to TRBJ2-7; 7 nucleotides agree with TRBD2. Germline V gives CDR1 SGHRS, CDR2 YFSETQ. J was trimmed by 3 bases and V by 2 bases; bases with no gene match: 2. The CDR3 has 13 residues. The CDR3 nucleotides are TGCGCCAGCAGCTTTGGGGAGGGCTACGAGCAGTACTTC. Translated: CASSFGEGYEQYF.

Only a few counts were recorded for this clone. The chain has TRBV6-5 and TRBJ2-5; 11 nucleotides align to TRBD2. Germline CDR1 MNHEY, CDR2 SVGAGI. CDR3 length: 15 residues. With V trimmed by 4 bases and J by 2 bases, 3 bases remained unmatched. The CDR3: CASSSTSGVQETQYF. As DNA, the CDR3 is TGTGCCAGCAGTTCGACTAGCGGGGTGCAAGAGACCCAGTACTTC.

The rearrangement uses TRBV7-2 and TRBJ1-2; D is undetermined. The CDR3 consists of 15 residues. CDR1 SGHTA and CDR2 FQGNSA come from the germline V gene. V lost 5 bases and J 8 bases, leaving 21 bases between the germline ends. The CDR3 DNA is TGTGCCAGCAGCCTCGAGCGGGTTGAATATGGGGGCTACACCTTC. Protein: CASSLERVEYGGYTF.

The chain employs TRBV10-1 and TRBJ2-3; 10 nucleotides align to TRBD1. Germline V gene sequence: CDR1 WNHNN, CDR2 SYGVQD (reference sequence). The CDR3 extends over 17 amino acids. Trimming cost V 1 base and J 4 bases; bases outside gene matches: 8. The DNA for the CDR3 is TGCGCCAGCAGTGAGTACCTCGGGACAGGGGTTGCAGATACGCAGTATTTT. Translated, it gives CASSEYLGTGVADTQYF.

The V gene is TRBV12-5, the J gene TRBJ2-6; D might be TRBD2 (6 bases). V was clipped by 8 bases and J by 3 bases, with 11 bases between them. CDR1 LGHNT and CDR2 FRNRAP come from the germline V gene. The CDR3 contains 14 residues. The CDR3 sequence: CASYRGSGANVLTF. CDR3 in DNA: TGTGCTAGTTACCGGGGGAGTGGGGCCAACGTCCTGACTTTC.

This chain joins TRBV4-2 and TRBJ2-7; 7 nucleotides match TRBD2. The CDR3 consists of 15 residues. V shed 6 bases, J shed 0 bases, and the junction held 8 bases outside the gene matches. Germline CDR1 LGHNA, CDR2 YNFKEQ. CDR3 protein: CASRLSGTLSYEQYF. The CDR3 bases are TGTGCCAGCAGACTAAGCGGGACCCTCTCCTACGAGCAGTACTTC.